These 3 T cell receptor beta chains were all obtained from the same sample, sequenced in a study of human T cells and chemical hapten exposure. Time point meaning: patch test 3, about 24 weeks after DPC sensitization. The treatment: therapeutic diphenylcyclopropenone sensitization with weekly scalp DPC. Each CDR3 protein gets one entry after TCRdb re-called the RACE reads with MiXCR. The sample lists roughly 100,000 distinct CDR3 sequences; less than 45% were seen once. Material: whole blood, obtained in connection with sensitization to the hapten diphenylcyclopropenone (DPC). The receptor source for this set is a man in his forties with alopecia areata. Some clones in this sample may be carry-over from other donors' samples.

This chain uses TRBV4-3 with TRBJ1-1; no firm D call. The CDR3 runs 15 residues. Trimming pared 0 bases from V and 1 base from J, leaving 9 bases between. Germline V lookup: CDR1 LGHNA, CDR2 YSLEER. Here the CDR3 reads CASSQEPNANTEAFF. The CDR3 DNA reads as TGCGCCAGCAGCCAAGAACCGAATGCGAACACTGAAGCTTTCTTT.

The chain employs TRBV12-3 or TRBV12-4 and TRBJ2-3; 12 bases are shared with TRBD2. The J segment lost 1 base and the V segment lost 5 bases, leaving 10 bases of the junction unmatched. The CDR3 is 18 residues long. The chain's CDR3 is CASSSYLLAGGGTDTQYF. The CDR3 DNA follows: TGTGCCAGCAGTAGTTATCTCCTAGCGGGAGGGGGCACAGATACGCAGTATTTT.

The V call is TRBV7-6, the J call TRBJ2-1; D unclear. V lost 1 base and J 0 bases, leaving 10 bases between the germline ends. Germline CDR1 reads SGHVS; CDR2 reads FNYEAQ. CDR3 size: 16 residues. In DNA form, the CDR3 reads TGTGCCAGCAGCTTAGACGGGCGGAGCTCCTACAATGAGCAGTTCTTC. It specifies CASSLDGRSSYNEQFF.